This section outlines one TCR beta chain sequence together with its context. The entry originates in a study of OX40 agonist ivuxolimab in advanced cancers. Per the germline V gene, CDR1 is LNHDA and CDR2 is SQIVND (reference sequence). Losses at the gene ends were 6 bases for V and 8 bases for J; bases not matched to a gene: 10. This CDR3 is built from 16 residues. Measured with immunoSEQ multiplex PCR; TCRdb has only the in-frame clones, and not every one. Seen here are 77,000 or so clones, about 93% observed once, and the top ten hold approximately 0.32%. The V gene is TRBV19, the J gene TRBJ2-2; 12 positions match TRBD1. The sequencing here drew on CD4+ or CD8+ T cells sorted from blood, taken in a trial of the OX40 agonist ivuxolimab. The sequence was collected from an adult with an advanced solid tumor such as melanoma, head and neck, liver or kidney cancer. CDR3 amino acids: CASSTPGTGGAGELFF. DNA for the CDR3: TGTGCCAGTAGCACCCCCGGGACAGGGGGCGCAGGGGAGCTGTTTTTT.